This TCR beta chain was obtained from a study of early T cells in non-severe SARS-CoV-2 infection. For the study at large: Sequenced bulk RNA came from whole blood that was unsorted, and chains were unpaired. Overall study findings and caveats: In VDJdb matching, anti-spike CD8 responses were favored while private and CD4 specificities went missing.

Tagging with unique molecular identifiers was applied to individual cDNA molecules. MiXCR, applied by TCRdb to the 5' RACE reads, yields one record per CDR3 protein. This repertoire shows 75,000 or so distinct CDR3 sequences, 10% to 15% found once; its top ten account for more than 5.5%. This clonotype appeared a few times. Its matching antigen is unknown. Germline assignment: CDR1 SGHTA and CDR2 FQGNSA. V lost 0 bases to trimming and J lost 9 bases, with 6 bases between them. The CDR3 consists of 12 residues. Sequencing was done on a sample of whole blood. This clonotype originated in an adult who was a healthcare worker with PCR-confirmed SARS-CoV-2 infection or an uninfected control (not recorded which). The rearrangement uses TRBV7-2 and TRBJ2-1; no clear D. The CDR3: CASSLAPGEQFF. The CDR3 bases are TGTGCCAGCAGCTTAGCGCCGGGTGAGCAGTTCTTC.